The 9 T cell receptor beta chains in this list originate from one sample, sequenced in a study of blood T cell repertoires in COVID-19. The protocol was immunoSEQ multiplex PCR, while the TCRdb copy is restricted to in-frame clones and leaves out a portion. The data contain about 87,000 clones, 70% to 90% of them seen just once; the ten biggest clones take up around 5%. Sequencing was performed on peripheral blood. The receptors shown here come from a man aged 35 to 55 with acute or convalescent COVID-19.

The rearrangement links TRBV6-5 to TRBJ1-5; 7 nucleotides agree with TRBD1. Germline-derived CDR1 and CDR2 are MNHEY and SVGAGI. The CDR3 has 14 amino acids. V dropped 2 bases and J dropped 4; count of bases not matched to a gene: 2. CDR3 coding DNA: TGTGCCAGCAGTTACAGGGGGCGTAATCAGCCCCAGCATTTT. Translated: CASSYRGRNQPQHF.

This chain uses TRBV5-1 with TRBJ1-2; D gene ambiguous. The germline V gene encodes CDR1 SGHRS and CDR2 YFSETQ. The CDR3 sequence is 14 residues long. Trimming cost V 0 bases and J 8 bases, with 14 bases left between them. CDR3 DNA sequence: TGCGCCAGCAGCTTGGAGGGTTCGGGAGTCGGCTACACCTTC. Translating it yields CASSLEGSGVGYTF.

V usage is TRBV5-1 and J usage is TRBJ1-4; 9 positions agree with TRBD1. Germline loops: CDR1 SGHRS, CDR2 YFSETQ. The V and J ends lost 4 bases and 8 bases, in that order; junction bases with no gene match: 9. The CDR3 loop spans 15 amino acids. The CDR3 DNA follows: TGCGCCAGCAGCGACAGGGGGTTTACCGGGGAAAAACTGTTTTTT. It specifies CASSDRGFTGEKLFF.

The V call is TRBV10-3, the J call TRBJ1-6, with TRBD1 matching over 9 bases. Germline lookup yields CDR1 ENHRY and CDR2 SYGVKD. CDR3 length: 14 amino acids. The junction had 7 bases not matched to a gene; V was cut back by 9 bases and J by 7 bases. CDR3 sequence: CAINRDRENSPLHF. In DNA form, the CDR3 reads TGTGCCATAAACCGGGACAGGGAAAATTCACCCCTCCACTTT.

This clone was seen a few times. CDR3 region: CASSFGGRDQPQHF. In DNA form, the CDR3 reads TGTGCCAGCAGCTTCGGTGGGAGGGATCAGCCCCAGCATTTT. The chain recombines TRBV7-2 with TRBJ1-5; no firm D call. This CDR3 is 14 amino acids long. Trimming stripped 3 bases from V and 5 bases from J, with 11 bases between. Looked up from germline, CDR1 is SGHTA and CDR2 is FQGNSA.

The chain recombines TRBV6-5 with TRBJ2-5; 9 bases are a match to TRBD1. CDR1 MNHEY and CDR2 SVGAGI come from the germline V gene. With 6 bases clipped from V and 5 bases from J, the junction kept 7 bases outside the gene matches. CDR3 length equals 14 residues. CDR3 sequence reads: CASRDTGGGETQYF. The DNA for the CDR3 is TGTGCCAGCAGAGACACAGGGGGCGGGGAGACCCAGTACTTC.

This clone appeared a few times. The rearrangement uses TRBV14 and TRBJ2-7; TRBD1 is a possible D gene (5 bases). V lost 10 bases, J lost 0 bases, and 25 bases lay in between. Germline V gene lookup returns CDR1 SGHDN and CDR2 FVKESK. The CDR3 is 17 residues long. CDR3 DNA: TGTGCCAACCGACTCCAGGGAACACATCGGAGCTCCTACGAGCAGTACTTC. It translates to CANRLQGTHRSSYEQYF.

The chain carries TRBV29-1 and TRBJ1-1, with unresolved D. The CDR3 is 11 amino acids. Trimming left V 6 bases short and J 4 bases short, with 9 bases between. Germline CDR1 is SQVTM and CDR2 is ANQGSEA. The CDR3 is CSVGIFTEAFF. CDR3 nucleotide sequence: TGCAGCGTCGGGATTTTCACTGAAGCTTTCTTT.

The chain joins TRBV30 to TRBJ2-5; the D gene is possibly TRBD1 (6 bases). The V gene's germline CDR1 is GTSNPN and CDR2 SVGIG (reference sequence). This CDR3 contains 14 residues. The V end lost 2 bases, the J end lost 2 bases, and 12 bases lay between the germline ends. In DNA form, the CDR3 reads TGTGCCTGGAGTCACCGGACAGTGCAAGAGACCCAGTACTTC. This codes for CAWSHRTVQETQYF.